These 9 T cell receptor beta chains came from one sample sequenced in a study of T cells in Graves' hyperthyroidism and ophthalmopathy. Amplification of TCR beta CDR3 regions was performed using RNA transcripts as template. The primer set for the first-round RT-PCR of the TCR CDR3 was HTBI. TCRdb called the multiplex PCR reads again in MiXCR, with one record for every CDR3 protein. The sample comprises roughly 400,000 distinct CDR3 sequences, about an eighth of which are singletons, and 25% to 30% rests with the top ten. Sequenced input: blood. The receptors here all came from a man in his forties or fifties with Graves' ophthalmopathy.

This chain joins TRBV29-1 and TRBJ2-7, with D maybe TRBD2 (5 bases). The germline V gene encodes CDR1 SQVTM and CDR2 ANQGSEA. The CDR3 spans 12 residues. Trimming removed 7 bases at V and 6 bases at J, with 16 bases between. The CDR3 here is CSAQEGQAEQYF. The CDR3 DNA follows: TGCAGCGCGCAAGAGGGTCAGGCCGAGCAGTACTTC.

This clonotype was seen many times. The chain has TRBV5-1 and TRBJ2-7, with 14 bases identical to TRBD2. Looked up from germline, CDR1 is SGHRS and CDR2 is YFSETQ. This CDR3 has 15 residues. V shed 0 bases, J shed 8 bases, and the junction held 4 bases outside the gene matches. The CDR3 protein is CASSLGGLAGDKQYF. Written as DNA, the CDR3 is TGCGCCAGCAGCTTGGGGGGACTAGCGGGAGACAAGCAGTACTTC.

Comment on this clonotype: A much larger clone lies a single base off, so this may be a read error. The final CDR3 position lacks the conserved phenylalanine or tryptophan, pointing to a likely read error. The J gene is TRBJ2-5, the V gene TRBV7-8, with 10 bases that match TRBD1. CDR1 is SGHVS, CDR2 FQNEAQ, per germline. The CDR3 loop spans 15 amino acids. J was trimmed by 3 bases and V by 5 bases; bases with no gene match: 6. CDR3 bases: TGTGCCAGCAGCCCAGAGGGACAGGGGAAAGAGACCCAGTACCTC. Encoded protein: CASSPEGQGKETQYL.

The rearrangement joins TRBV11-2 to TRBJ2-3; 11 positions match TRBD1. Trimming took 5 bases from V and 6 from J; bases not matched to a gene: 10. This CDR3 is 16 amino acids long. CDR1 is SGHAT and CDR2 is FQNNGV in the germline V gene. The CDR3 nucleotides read TGTGCCAGCAGCCCACGGACAGGGGGCTCCTCTGATACGCAGTATTTT. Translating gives CASSPRTGGSSDTQYF.

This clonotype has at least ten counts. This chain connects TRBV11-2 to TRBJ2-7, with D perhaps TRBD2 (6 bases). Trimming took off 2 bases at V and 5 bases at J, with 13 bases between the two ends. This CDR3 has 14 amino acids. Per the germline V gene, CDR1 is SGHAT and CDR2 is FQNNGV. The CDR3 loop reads CASSLSGGEHEQYF. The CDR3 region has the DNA TGTGCCAGCAGCTTATCCGGAGGGGAGCACGAGCAGTACTTC.

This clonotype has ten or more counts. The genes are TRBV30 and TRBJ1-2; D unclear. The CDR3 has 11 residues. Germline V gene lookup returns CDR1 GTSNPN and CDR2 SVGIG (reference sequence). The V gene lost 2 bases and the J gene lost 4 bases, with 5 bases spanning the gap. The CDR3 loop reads CAWSQPYGYTF. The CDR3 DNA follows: TGTGCCTGGAGTCAACCCTATGGCTACACCTTC.

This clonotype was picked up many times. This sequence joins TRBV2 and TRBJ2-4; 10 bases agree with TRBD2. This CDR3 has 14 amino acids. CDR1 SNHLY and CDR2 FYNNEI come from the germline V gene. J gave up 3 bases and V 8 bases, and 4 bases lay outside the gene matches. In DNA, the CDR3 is TGTGCCAGCGGGACTAGCGATGGCAAAAACATTCAGTACTTC. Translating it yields CASGTSDGKNIQYF.

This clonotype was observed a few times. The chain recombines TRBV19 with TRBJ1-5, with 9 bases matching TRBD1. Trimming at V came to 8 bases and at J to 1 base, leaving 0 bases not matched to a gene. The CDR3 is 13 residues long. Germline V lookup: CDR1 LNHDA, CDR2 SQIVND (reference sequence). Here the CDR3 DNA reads TGTGCCAGTGACAGGGGGAGCAATCAGCCCCAGCATTTT. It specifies CASDRGSNQPQHF.

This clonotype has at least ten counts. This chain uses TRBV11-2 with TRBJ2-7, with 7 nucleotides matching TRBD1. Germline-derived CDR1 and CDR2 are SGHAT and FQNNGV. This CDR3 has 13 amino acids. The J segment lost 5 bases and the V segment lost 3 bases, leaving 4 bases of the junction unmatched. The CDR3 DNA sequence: TGTGCCAGCAGCTTTGGGACAGCTGACGAGCAGTACTTC. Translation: CASSFGTADEQYF.